This T cell receptor (beta chain) was recovered during a study of T cell repertoires in cytomegalovirus infection (dated by TCRdb to about 2019). About the investigation overall: Peptide stimulations targeted recently identified HLA-C-restricted CMV epitopes, whose presentation resists viral immunomodulation, together with well-studied HLA-B-restricted epitopes. Donor HLA type was relevant to the analysis, because carriage of CMV infection together with the matching HLA type was indicated by public TCR beta signatures. Study-wide conclusions, independent of this receptor: The ex vivo response was dominated by HLA-C-restricted CMV-specific TCR beta clonotypes, which also provided the single most frequent clonotype in two of eight donors. In both this cohort and an independent approximately 350-donor cohort, the cumulative frequency of public TCR beta family members distinguished carriers of CMV infection plus the relevant HLA type.

The sequencer was an Illumina HiSeq 1500. The public reads were quality trimmed at Q25 with fastp and then assembled into clones with MiXCR by TCRdb, keeping productive beta chains. Rows with one shared CDR3 protein collapse into an entry with the most common genes and DNA. The sample records around 710,000 distinct CDR3 sequences, approximately 32% of which are singletons. About an eighth of the sample is in the top ten clones. The germline V end is reduced by 8 bases and the J end by 3 bases; junction bases left unmatched: 5. The germline V gene (reference sequence) specifies MNHEY as CDR1 and SMNVEV as CDR2. There are 13 amino acids in the CDR3, from cysteine to phenylalanine inclusive. CDR3 DNA only is kept here, 39 bases in frame from base 1. The sample's treatment or condition, from its label and the paper: in vitro stimulation with specific CMV peptide epitopes to enrich CMV-specific T cells.

About this clonotype: Its binding antigen is unknown. Per-nucleotide qualities are absent, and no much larger clonotype sits a single base away.

The rearranged chain carries TRBV27 and TRBJ1-1, and 8 junctional nucleotides match TRBD1. Sequencing used cultured CD8+ T cells from PBMCs, obtained from culture after CMV antigen stimulation. The receptor was isolated from a human donor in good health (CMV status not recorded). Some clones in this sample may be carry-over from other donors' samples. The CDR3 region reads CASHDRGYTEAFF. The nucleotides are TGTGCCAGCCACGACAGGGGTTACACTGAAGCTTTCTTT.